The table lists the clone carrying this T cell receptor beta chain with many counts. Its antigen is still unknown. Trimming at V came to 2 bases and at J to 2 bases, leaving 9 bases not matched to a gene. The CDR3 loop spans 18 amino acids. Per germline, CDR1 SGHVS and CDR2 FQNEAQ. This specimen comes from a study of blood T cells in healthy people across ages. Study-wide points: The lack of PBMC sorting stopped any conclusive naive versus antigen-experienced comparison. From one million sequenced T cells, diversity estimates were lower bounds. Both higher diversity and more naive CD4+ cells marked long-lived donors when set against aged donors.

PCR was performed a second time for about 7 to 12 cycles using a sample-barcoded 5' primer and a J-beta primer mix. One entry per CDR3 protein results from TCRdb running MiXCR on the 5' RACE reads. The data contain about 640,000 distinct CDR3 sequences, roughly 31% of them singletons. This TCR derives from a woman older than 75 in good health. The V gene is TRBV7-8, the J gene TRBJ2-6; 7 bases are a match to TRBD1. The specimen was blood. CDR3 amino acids: CASSLQVSQGAGANVLTF. The CDR3 nucleotides are TGTGCCAGCAGCTTACAAGTCTCCCAGGGGGCTGGGGCCAACGTCCTGACTTTC.